The following is a T cell receptor (beta chain) sequence with its context. These data belong to a study of blood T cell repertoires in COVID-19. Study information: Some COVID-19 samples were acute and others convalescent; all came from the United States, Italy and Spain. T cells, B-cell-depleted T cells, or PBMCs supplied cDNA or gDNA.

Authors' data handling: The authors estimated nucleated cell counts from reference gene primer amplification. Profiled with immunoSEQ multiplex PCR; TCRdb holds only in-frame clones, not every one. The V and J calls and clone size come from that table; D and trimming were worked out from the DNA. The table includes 85,000 to 110,000 clones, roughly 85% detected once. The CDR3 has 14 amino acids. Germline-derived CDR1 and CDR2 are SGHRS and YFSETQ. Trimming shortened V by 0 bases and J by 3 bases, and 9 bases separated the two germline ends. The sequencing sample was made of peripheral blood. The TCR originated in a middle-aged man in a cohort sampled during active COVID-19. The gene calls are TRBV5-1 and TRBJ2-5, with D possibly matching TRBD1 (6 bases). The DNA for the CDR3 is TGCGCCAGCAGCTTGGGACCAGGGGAAGAGACCCAGTACTTC. It encodes CASSLGPGEETQYF. The variable domain in full, with the rest retrieved from reference TRBV5-1 and TRBJ2-5, is KAGVTQTPRYLIKTRGQQVTLSCSPISGHRSVSWYQQTPGQGLQFLFEYFSETQRNKGNFPGRFSGRQFSNSRSEMNVSTLELGDSALYLCASSLGPGEETQYFGPGTRLLVL.